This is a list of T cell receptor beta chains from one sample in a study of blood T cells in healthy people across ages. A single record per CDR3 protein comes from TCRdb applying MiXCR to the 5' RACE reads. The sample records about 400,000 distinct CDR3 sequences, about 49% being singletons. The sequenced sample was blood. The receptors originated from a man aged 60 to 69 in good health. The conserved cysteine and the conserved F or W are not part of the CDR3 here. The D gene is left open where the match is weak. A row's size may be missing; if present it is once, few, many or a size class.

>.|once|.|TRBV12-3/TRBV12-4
ASSLTPGPTGSYEQY
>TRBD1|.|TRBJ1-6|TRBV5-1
ASSLEAGQGRAPLH
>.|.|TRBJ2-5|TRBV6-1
ASTPRDWQETQY
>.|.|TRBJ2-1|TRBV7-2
ASSADSLSYNEQF
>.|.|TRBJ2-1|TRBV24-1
ATSDSPLVRQF
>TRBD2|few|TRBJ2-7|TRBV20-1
SARGVASGGGEQY
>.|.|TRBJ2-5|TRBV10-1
ASSDGPGETQY
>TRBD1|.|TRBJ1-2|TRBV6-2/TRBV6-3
ASSPGQAGGYT
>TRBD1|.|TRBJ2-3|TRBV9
ASSVAGTGDPDTQY
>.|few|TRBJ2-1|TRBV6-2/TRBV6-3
ASRRQVALETQF
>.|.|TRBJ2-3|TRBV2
ASSEGRTQY
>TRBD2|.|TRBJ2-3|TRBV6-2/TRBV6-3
ASSYLREATDTQY
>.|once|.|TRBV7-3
VSSLTPSVGEQY
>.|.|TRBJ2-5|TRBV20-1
SASDSQETQY
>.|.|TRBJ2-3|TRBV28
ASSSPGEQGRDTQY
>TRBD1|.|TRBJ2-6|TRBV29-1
SVGTGTGANVLT
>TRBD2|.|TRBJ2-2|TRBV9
ASSTHPGGTGELF
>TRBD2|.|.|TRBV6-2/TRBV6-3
ASTRAGVNFYEQY
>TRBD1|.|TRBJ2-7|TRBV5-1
ASSSLPGQGGYEQY
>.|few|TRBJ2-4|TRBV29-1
SVVPFRGSIAQY
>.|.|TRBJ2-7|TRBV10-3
AIRQGSSYEQY
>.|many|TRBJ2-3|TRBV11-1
ASSPLGGTQY
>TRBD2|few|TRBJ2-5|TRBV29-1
SVCPGGSLETQY
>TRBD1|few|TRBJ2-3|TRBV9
ASSAGQGWDLLDTQY
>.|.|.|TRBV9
ASSVGDTYVGETQY
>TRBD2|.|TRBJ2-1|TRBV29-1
SVKGVSGRWNEQF
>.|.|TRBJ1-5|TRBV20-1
SASDSDQPQH
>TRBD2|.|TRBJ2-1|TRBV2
ASSFSGSLNEQF
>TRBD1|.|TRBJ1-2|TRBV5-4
ASSSGQGATSYGYT
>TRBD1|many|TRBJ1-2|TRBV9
ASSGTGVRSNYGYT
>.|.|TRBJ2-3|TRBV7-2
ASSNSEAGNTQY
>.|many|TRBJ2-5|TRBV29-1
SVQPQETQY
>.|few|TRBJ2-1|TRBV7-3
ASSWRDREQF
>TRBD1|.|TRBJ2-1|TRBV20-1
SPLEGQGGVEQF
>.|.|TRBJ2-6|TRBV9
ASSVGPTGANVLT
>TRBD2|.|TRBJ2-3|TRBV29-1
SAQGIGEGGPTDTQY
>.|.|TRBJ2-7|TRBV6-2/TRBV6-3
ASSRGPRGYEQY